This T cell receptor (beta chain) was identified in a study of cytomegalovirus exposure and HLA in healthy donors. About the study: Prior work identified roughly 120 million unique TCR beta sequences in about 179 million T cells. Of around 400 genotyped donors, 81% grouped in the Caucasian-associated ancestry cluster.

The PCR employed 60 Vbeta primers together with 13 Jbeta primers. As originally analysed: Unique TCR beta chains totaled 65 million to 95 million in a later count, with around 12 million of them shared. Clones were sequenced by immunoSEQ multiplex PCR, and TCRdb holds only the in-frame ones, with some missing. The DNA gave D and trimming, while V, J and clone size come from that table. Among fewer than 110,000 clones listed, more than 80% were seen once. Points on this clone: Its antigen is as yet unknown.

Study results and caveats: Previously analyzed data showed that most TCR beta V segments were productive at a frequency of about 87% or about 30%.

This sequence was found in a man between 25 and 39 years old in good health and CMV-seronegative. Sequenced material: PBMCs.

The CDR3 here is CASSYSHRGNQPQHF. As DNA, the CDR3 is TGTGCCAGCAGTTACTCTCACAGGGGGAATCAGCCCCAGCATTTT. The V gene is TRBV6-5, the J gene TRBJ1-5; 8 bases align to TRBD1. V gave up 0 bases and J gave up 4 bases; unmatched junction bases: 2. This CDR3 contains 15 residues. Germline assignment: CDR1 MNHEY and CDR2 SVGAGI.